These 22 T cell receptor beta chains originate from one sample sequenced in a study of pediatric ulcerative colitis. The rectum was sampled with one to two pinch biopsies at colonoscopy. Profiled with immunoSEQ multiplex PCR; TCRdb holds only in-frame clones, not every one. This sample has some 15,000 clones; about 80% occur once, and the top ten carry over 6.5%. Sequencing was done on a sample of gut tissue. These receptors were taken from a boy younger than 18 who was a control in a study of pediatric ulcerative colitis.

V is TRBV11-3 and J is TRBJ2-2; tentatively, D is TRBD1 (5 bases). The CDR3 length is 15 residues. V was pared by 1 base and J by 6 bases, with 12 bases between. Per germline, CDR1 SGHNT and CDR2 YENEEA. The CDR3, as DNA: TGTGCCAGCAGCTTAGGGCAGGGTGATTCCGGGGAGCTGTTTTTT. This codes for CASSLGQGDSGELFF.

The rearrangement uses TRBV4-3 and TRBJ1-3; 7 nucleotides match TRBD1. The CDR3 sequence is 13 residues long. Trimming at V came to 0 bases and at J to 16 bases, leaving 9 bases not matched to a gene. Per germline, CDR1 LGHNA and CDR2 YSLEER. The CDR3, as DNA: TGCGCCAGCAGCCAAGATTTACAGGGGCAGGAGTATTTT. This sequence encodes CASSQDLQGQEYF.

The rearrangement joins TRBV28 to TRBJ2-3, with 7 bases fitting TRBD2. The V gene's germline CDR1 is MDHEN and CDR2 SYDVKM. The CDR3 length is 16 residues. Trimming removed 7 bases from V and 2 bases from J; junction bases left unmatched: 12. This chain's CDR3 is CASTALGGTLTDTQYF. The CDR3 coding sequence is TGTGCCAGCACTGCGTTGGGAGGGACCCTCACAGATACGCAGTATTTT.

The rearrangement links TRBV12-5 to TRBJ2-5; no definite D call. Deletions cut 2 bases from V and 1 base from J, with 11 bases between. Per germline, CDR1 LGHNT and CDR2 FRNRAP. This CDR3 is built from 15 residues. In DNA form, the CDR3 reads TGTGCTAGTGGTTTGCAAAGGACGGTCCAAGAGACCCAGTACTTC. This encodes CASGLQRTVQETQYF. Full variable domain (rest looked up from reference TRBV12-5 and TRBJ2-5): DARVTQTPRHKVTEMGQEVTMRCQPILGHNTVFWYRQTMMQGLELLAYFRNRAPLDDSGMPKDRFSAEMPDATLATLKIQPSEPRDSAVYFCASGLQRTVQETQYFGPGTRLLVL.

V gene TRBV7-9 combines with J gene TRBJ2-7; TRBD2 agrees at 8 bases. This CDR3 region has 14 residues. V trimming: 1 base; J trimming: 5 bases; junction bases outside the gene matches: 4. Germline CDR1 and CDR2: SEHNR and FQNEAQ (reference sequence). The CDR3 DNA reads as TGTGCCAGCAGCTTAGTGCTCGGGGGGGACGAGCAGTACTTC. It yields the protein CASSLVLGGDEQYF.

The CDR3 sequence: CASSLVVRTDTQYF. Written as DNA, the CDR3 is TGCGCCAGCAGCTTGGTGGTCAGAACAGATACGCAGTATTTT. The chain links TRBV5-1 to TRBJ2-3; no clear D gene. V was shortened by 0 bases and J by 3 bases, with 8 bases between the two germline ends. The germline gives CDR1 SGHRS, CDR2 YFSETQ. The CDR3 sequence is 14 residues long.

The chain employs TRBV25-1 and TRBJ1-5; unclear D gene. The V gene's germline CDR1 is MGHDK and CDR2 SYGVNS. V dropped 1 base and J dropped 7 bases, with 11 bases sitting between them. This CDR3 is built from 14 residues. The CDR3 nucleotides read TGTGCCAGCAGTGAATCTGAGGAATTGCAGCCCCAGCATTTT. It codes for CASSESEELQPQHF.

This clone was seen a few times. The V and J genes are TRBV2 and TRBJ2-7; a possible D gene is TRBD2 (6 bases). The CDR3 runs to 17 residues. Trimming took 1 base from V and 0 from J, leaving 16 bases between them. Germline V gives CDR1 SNHLY, CDR2 FYNNEI. The CDR3 nucleotides read TGTGCCAGCAGTGAAGGATTTTTAGCGGAGAGCTCCTACGAGCAGTACTTC. Protein sequence: CASSEGFLAESSYEQYF. Together with reference TRBV2 and TRBJ2-7, the CDR3 gives the full variable domain: EPEVTQTPSHQVTQMGQEVILRCVPISNHLYFYWYRQILGQKVEFLVSFYNNEISEKSEIFDDQFSVERPDGSNFTLKIRSTKLEDSAMYFCASSEGFLAESSYEQYFGPGTRLTVT.

This clone was recorded once. The V and J genes are TRBV6-1 and TRBJ2-3; 10 nucleotides line up with TRBD2. The CDR3 runs 15 residues. J was trimmed by 4 bases and V by 8 bases; bases with no gene match: 9. Germline CDR1 MNHNS, CDR2 SASEGT. The CDR3 sequence: CASFPRLAGADTQYF. DNA for the CDR3: TGTGCCAGCTTTCCCCGACTAGCGGGCGCAGATACGCAGTATTTT.

The chain combines TRBV28 with TRBJ2-1; 9 nucleotides agree with TRBD2. Germline-derived CDR1 and CDR2 are MDHEN and SYDVKM. This CDR3 has 14 amino acids. V trimming: 8 bases; J trimming: 7 bases; junction bases outside the gene matches: 9. DNA of the CDR3: TGTGCCAGCCAGCTAGCGGGAAGTGATAATGAGCAGTTCTTC. This codes for CASQLAGSDNEQFF.

The rearrangement joins TRBV29-1 to TRBJ1-2, with TRBD1 matching over 12 bases. V lost 4 bases and J lost 3; bases outside the gene matches: 9. CDR3 size: 16 residues. Germline V lookup: CDR1 SQVTM, CDR2 ANQGSEA. This chain's CDR3 is CSVGTIGTGGDYGYTF. CDR3 in DNA: TGCAGCGTTGGAACGATCGGGACAGGGGGCGACTATGGCTACACCTTC.

This clone is a singleton in its sample. This sequence joins TRBV5-8 and TRBJ2-5; 7 bases are shared with TRBD2. Trimming removed 6 bases from V and 1 base from J; junction bases left unmatched: 15. This CDR3 is 17 amino acids long. Germline assignment: CDR1 SGHTS and CDR2 YDEGEE. The chain's CDR3 is CASNHREVGRFQETQYF. CDR3 sequence (DNA): TGTGCCAGCAACCACCGGGAGGTAGGGCGATTCCAAGAGACCCAGTACTTC.

This clone was seen only once. The chain is built from TRBV28 and TRBJ2-2, with TRBD1 identical over 7 bases. Trimming at V came to 5 bases and at J to 2 bases, leaving 14 bases not matched to a gene. Germline V gives CDR1 MDHEN, CDR2 SYDVKM. The CDR3 extends over 18 amino acids. CDR3 sequence: CASSPLVLAGGNTGELFF. CDR3 nucleotides: TGTGCCAGCAGTCCGTTGGTCTTGGCAGGGGGAAACACCGGGGAGCTGTTTTTT.

The chain combines TRBV7-3 with TRBJ2-5; D could derive from TRBD1 or TRBD2 (5 bases each). Germline V gene lookup returns CDR1 SGHTA and CDR2 FQGTGA. The CDR3 spans 15 residues. V was clipped by 5 bases and J by 4 bases, with 17 bases between them. The CDR3 region has the DNA TGTGCCAGCAGCCCAATGGGACCACCCACAGAGACCCAGTACTTC. Amino acids: CASSPMGPPTETQYF.

The chain uses TRBV6-1 and TRBJ2-2, with 10 bases that match TRBD1. This CDR3 contains 15 residues. The V segment lost 4 bases and the J segment 4 bases; nucleotides outside the gene matches: 3. CDR1 and CDR2 (germline): MNHNS, SASEGT. This CDR3 is CASSGTGGPTGELFF. In DNA, the CDR3 is TGTGCCAGCAGTGGGACAGGGGGACCCACCGGGGAGCTGTTTTTT.

This rearrangement joins TRBV4-3 to TRBJ2-7, with TRBD2 matching over 9 bases. The J segment lost 3 bases and the V segment lost 3 bases, leaving 6 bases of the junction unmatched. Germline V gives CDR1 LGHNA, CDR2 YSLEER. The CDR3 loop spans 15 amino acids. The chain's CDR3 is CASSHRLAADYEQYF. DNA of the CDR3: TGCGCCAGCAGCCACCGACTAGCGGCGGACTACGAGCAGTACTTC.

V usage is TRBV4-2 and J usage is TRBJ1-1, with D tentatively TRBD1 (5 bases). Germline-derived CDR1 and CDR2 are LGHNA and YNFKEQ. Trimming stripped 1 base from V and 5 bases from J, with 17 bases between. The CDR3 spans 16 residues. CDR3 DNA sequence: TGTGCCAGCAGCCAAGTTCAAGGGGATAGAGGGACTGAAGCTTTCTTT. Translating gives CASSQVQGDRGTEAFF.

This chain connects TRBV15 to TRBJ2-7, with no clear D. The V gene lost 0 bases and the J gene lost 2 bases, with 11 bases spanning the gap. Germline V gene sequence: CDR1 LNHNV, CDR2 YYDKDF (reference sequence). CDR3 length: 15 amino acids. The CDR3 loop is CATSRELGTTYEQYF. The CDR3 nucleotides read TGTGCCACCAGCAGAGAATTAGGCACTACCTACGAGCAGTACTTC.

The rearrangement links TRBV7-3 to TRBJ2-3; TRBD1 or TRBD2 may be the D gene (6 bases each). The CDR3 extends over 14 amino acids. Trimming removed 5 bases at V and 4 bases at J, with 13 bases between. Germline V gene data show CDR1 as SGHTA and CDR2 as FQGTGA. The DNA of the CDR3 is TGTGCCAGCAGCCCCAACGGGGGCCCAGATACGCAGTATTTT. Its translation: CASSPNGGPDTQYF.

The chain couples TRBV30 to TRBJ1-6, with TRBD1 identical over 12 bases. V lost 5 bases, J lost 6 bases, and 11 bases stayed unmatched. CDR1 GTSNPN and CDR2 SVGIG come from the germline V gene (reference sequence). This CDR3 spans 17 amino acids. The CDR3 loop reads CAWSGTGGALFNSPLHF. DNA of the CDR3: TGTGCCTGGTCCGGGACAGGGGGCGCTTTATTTAATTCACCCCTCCACTTT.

To note about this clone: Other DNA sequences within the sample encode an identical CDR3. The V call is TRBV7-2, the J call TRBJ2-2; TRBD2 agrees at 11 bases. Germline loops: CDR1 SGHTA, CDR2 FQGNSA. Trimming at V came to 4 bases and at J to 6 bases, leaving 7 bases not matched to a gene. The CDR3 is made up of 16 amino acids. The CDR3, as DNA: TGTGCCAGCAGCTCCACTAGCGGGAGCTCACCCGGGGAGCTGTTTTTT. Translating it yields CASSSTSGSSPGELFF. Full variable domain (missing parts from reference TRBV7-2 and TRBJ2-2): GAGVSQSPSNKVTEKGKDVELRCDPISGHTALYWYRQSLGQGLEFLIYFQGNSAPDKSGLPSDRFSAERTGGSVSTLTIQRTQQEDSAVYLCASSSTSGSSPGELFFGEGSRLTVL.

The rearrangement uses TRBV5-1 and TRBJ2-1; possible D gene TRBD2, 5 bases. This CDR3 is built from 16 residues. V was cut by 3 bases and J by 7 bases, with 20 bases left in between. CDR1 and CDR2 from the germline V gene are SGHRS and YFSETQ. The CDR3 nucleotides read TGCGCCAGCAGCTACCCCCCTAGCCAATCTCAGAATGAGCAGTTCTTC. Protein sequence: CASSYPPSQSQNEQFF.